The 24 T cell receptor beta chains presented below share a single source sample, sequenced in a study of blood T cell repertoires in COVID-19. Clones were read by immunoSEQ multiplex PCR, and TCRdb kept only the in-frame ones, dropping some. The sample lists 490,000 or so clones; 75% to 90% were seen once. Material: PBMCs or T cells enriched from blood (not recorded which). Receptors were obtained from a woman aged 55-70 years who had recovered from COVID-19.

This chain links TRBV5-4 with TRBJ2-7, with 10 bases fitting TRBD2. The CDR3 runs 15 residues. J gave up 1 base and V 4 bases, and 5 bases lay outside the gene matches. The germline V gene has CDR1 SGHNT and CDR2 YYREEE (reference sequence). CDR3: CASSPSGGGSYEQYF. CDR3 DNA sequence: TGTGCCAGCAGCCCCAGCGGGGGGGGATCCTACGAGCAGTACTTC.

The genes are TRBV10-1 and TRBJ2-1; perhaps TRBD1 as D (6 bases). The CDR3 totals 16 residues. V was trimmed by 3 bases and J by 2 bases, leaving 14 bases between them. Germline lookup yields CDR1 WNHNN and CDR2 SYGVQD (reference sequence). The chain's CDR3 is CASSEFAGVPYNEQFF. The DNA for the CDR3 is TGCGCCAGCAGTGAATTCGCAGGGGTCCCCTACAATGAGCAGTTCTTC.

The chain combines TRBV24-1 with TRBJ1-2; TRBD1 matches at 8 bases. Per germline, CDR1 KGHDR and CDR2 SFDVKD. J gave up 5 bases and V 2 bases, and 3 bases lay outside the gene matches. The CDR3 length is 14 residues. CDR3 DNA: TGTGCCACCAGTGATTCGGGACAGGAATATGGCTACACCTTC. This translates into CATSDSGQEYGYTF.

V is TRBV5-1 and J is TRBJ2-7, with D perhaps matching TRBD1 (6 bases). Germline CDR1 is SGHRS and CDR2 is YFSETQ. V lost 0 bases and J lost 5, with 9 bases in between. This CDR3 comprises 13 residues. The CDR3 coding sequence is TGCGCCAGCAGCTTGGGACAGGTTGACGAGCAGTACTTC. Its protein product is CASSLGQVDEQYF.

As concerns this clone: This specimen includes other DNA sequences encoding the same CDR3. This chain uses TRBV5-1 with TRBJ2-1, with 8 bases aligning to TRBD1. The CDR3 runs 14 residues. Germline lookup yields CDR1 SGHRS and CDR2 YFSETQ. J was trimmed by 5 bases and V by 0 bases; bases with no gene match: 1. The CDR3 nucleotides read TGCGCCAGCAGCTTGGGACAGGGGAACAATGAGCAGTTCTTC. Its translation: CASSLGQGNNEQFF.

Concerning this clone: Other nucleotide sequences from this sample produce the same CDR3. The chain links TRBV5-1 to TRBJ1-1; 9 nucleotides match TRBD1. J gave up 2 bases and V 4 bases, and 3 bases lay outside the gene matches. Germline values: CDR1 SGHRS, CDR2 YFSETQ. The CDR3 is 14 amino acids. The CDR3 spells CASSPGQGNTEAFF. As DNA, the CDR3 is TGCGCCAGCAGCCCGGGACAGGGCAACACTGAAGCTTTCTTT.

The chain carries TRBV19 and TRBJ2-6, with a possible D match to TRBD1 (5 bases). The germline V gene has CDR1 LNHDA and CDR2 SQIVND (reference sequence). V gave up 3 bases and J gave up 4 bases, with 22 bases separating them. This CDR3 is built from 19 residues. CDR3 nucleotide sequence: TGTGCCAGTAGTATCGCAACAGGCAGGGTGTTGAGGGGGGCCAACGTCCTGACTTTC. Translating it yields CASSIATGRVLRGANVLTF.

The gene calls are TRBV7-6 and TRBJ1-6; tentative D call: TRBD1 (6 bases). The CDR3 is made up of 18 amino acids. The V gene's germline CDR1 is SGHVS and CDR2 FNYEAQ. With 5 bases removed from V and 0 bases from J, the gap between germline ends came to 17 bases. CDR3 sequence reads: CASSLQGRGSSYNSPLHF. CDR3 in DNA: TGTGCCAGCAGCCTACAGGGCCGGGGAAGCTCCTATAATTCACCCCTCCACTTT.

The chain joins TRBV6-1 to TRBJ2-1, with TRBD1 matching 10 bases. Germline CDR1 is MNHNS and CDR2 is SASEGT. With 4 bases clipped from V and 7 bases from J, the junction kept 13 bases outside the gene matches. There are 17 residues in the CDR3. CDR3 sequence (DNA): TGTGCCAGCAGTGCCCCCCGAGGGGGACAGGGGAAAAATGAGCAGTTCTTC. Translation gives CASSAPRGGQGKNEQFF.

The CDR3 DNA reads as TGTGCCAGCAGCCAAGGACAGCCAGGGGAAGCTTTCTTT. It yields the protein CASSQGQPGEAFF. V gene TRBV3-1 (or the pseudogene TRBV3-2) combines with J gene TRBJ1-1, with a possible D match to TRBD1 (5 bases). The CDR3 is 13 residues long. Per germline, CDR1 LGHDT and CDR2 YNNKEL (reference sequence). V lost 1 base, J lost 8 bases, and 11 bases lay in between.

The chain carries TRBV6-6 and TRBJ1-1; 9 positions match TRBD1. This CDR3 is 17 amino acids long. The trim removed 5 bases at V and 3 bases at J, leaving 13 bases unmatched. Germline CDR1 reads MNHNY; CDR2 reads SVGAGI (reference sequence). The CDR3 nucleotides read TGTGCCAGCAGTCCCCACGGACAGGGGCGGGGGTACACTGAAGCTTTCTTT. It yields the protein CASSPHGQGRGYTEAFF.

J is TRBJ2-1 and V is TRBV5-4; 7 nucleotides agree with TRBD2. The ends lost 4 bases at V and 1 base at J; junction bases unmatched: 2. This CDR3 has 14 amino acids. Germline V CDR1 and CDR2: SGHNT, YYREEE (reference sequence). CDR3 bases: TGTGCCAGCAGCGGGGGGGGATCCTACAATGAGCAGTTCTTC. Amino acid sequence: CASSGGGSYNEQFF.

The V gene is TRBV21-1, the J gene TRBJ2-3; the table's D call of TRBD2 was not tested on the DNA. TRBV21-1 is an annotated pseudogene. The CDR3 contains 18 residues. Written as DNA, the CDR3 is TGTGCCAGCAGCAAAGCCACCGGGACTAGCGGGGGGTCAGATACGCAGTATTTT. Its translation is CASSKATGTSGGSDTQYF.

The chain recombines TRBV24-1 with TRBJ1-2, with D perhaps matching TRBD1 (6 bases). The CDR3 is 12 residues long. Deletions cut 1 base from V and 11 bases from J, with 10 bases between. Germline V gives CDR1 KGHDR, CDR2 SFDVKD. The CDR3 nucleotides read TGTGCCACCAGTGATTTCGACAGGCAGTACACCTTC. It is translated as CATSDFDRQYTF.

The V call is TRBV27, the J call TRBJ1-6; D gene unclear. This CDR3 contains 15 residues. The V end was cut by 4 bases, the J end by 0 bases, with 7 bases between. Per the germline V gene, CDR1 is MNHEY and CDR2 is SMNVEV (reference sequence). Here the CDR3 DNA reads TGTGCCAGCAGTTATCGAGCCTCCTATAATTCACCCCTCCACTTT. It is translated as CASSYRASYNSPLHF.

V is TRBV15 and J is TRBJ1-2; 8 bases align to TRBD1. V trimming: 0 bases; J trimming: 4 bases; junction bases outside the gene matches: 7. This CDR3 spans 16 amino acids. In germline, CDR1 is LNHNV, CDR2 YYDKDF (reference sequence). The CDR3 DNA sequence: TGTGCCACCAGCAGAGATCCGGCAGGGACAGGCTATGGCTACACCTTC. Residues: CATSRDPAGTGYGYTF. The whole variable domain, remainder taken from reference TRBV15 and TRBJ1-2, is DAMVIQNPRYQVTQFGKPVTLSCSQTLNHNVMYWYQQKSSQAPKLLFHYYDKDFNNEADTPDNFQSRRPNTSFCFLDIRSPGLGDTAMYLCATSRDPAGTGYGYTFGSGTRLTVV.

V and J are TRBV19 and TRBJ2-3; 10 nucleotides line up with TRBD1. The ends lost 6 bases at V and 0 bases at J; junction bases unmatched: 18. CDR3 length: 20 residues. Germline values: CDR1 LNHDA, CDR2 SQIVND (reference sequence). The CDR3 bases are TGTGCCAGTAGCCTACTCCCACGGGACAGGGGATCCGGAAGCACAGATACGCAGTATTTT. It specifies CASSLLPRDRGSGSTDTQYF.

The chain joins TRBV5-1 to TRBJ2-7; 8 nucleotides agree with TRBD1. The trim removed 0 bases at V and 5 bases at J, leaving 7 bases unmatched. CDR1 and CDR2 (germline): SGHRS, YFSETQ. The CDR3 spans 15 residues. CDR3 in DNA: TGCGCCAGCAGCTTGGAGAGGCAGGGGGCCGACGAGCAGTACTTC. As protein: CASSLERQGADEQYF.

The chain couples TRBV18 to TRBJ2-7, with 8 bases aligning to TRBD2. The CDR3 covers 14 residues. Germline V gives CDR1 KGHSH, CDR2 LQKENI. V trimming: 6 bases; J trimming: 4 bases; junction bases outside the gene matches: 8. CDR3 nucleotides: TGTGCCAGCTCCCTCGGGGGGGGCGAGTACGAGCAGTACGTC. It yields the protein CASSLGGGEYEQYV.

This rearrangement joins TRBV6-4 to TRBJ1-1; 12 bases are a match to TRBD1. This CDR3 comprises 18 residues. J gave up 1 base and V 6 bases, and 12 bases lay outside the gene matches. Germline V gene sequence: CDR1 MRHNA, CDR2 SNTAGT. The CDR3 spells CASSPFAGQGARNTEAFF. The DNA of the CDR3 is TGTGCCAGCAGCCCCTTCGCGGGACAGGGGGCTCGGAACACTGAAGCTTTCTTT.

J is TRBJ2-1 and V is TRBV5-1; possible D gene TRBD1, 5 bases. Trimming took off 7 bases at V and 8 bases at J, with 13 bases between the two ends. The CDR3 is made up of 12 amino acids. Germline CDR1 and CDR2: SGHRS and YFSETQ. The CDR3 reads CASSIQGYEQFF. CDR3 in DNA: TGCGCCAGCTCTATCCAGGGTTATGAGCAGTTCTTC.

The chain recombines TRBV13 with TRBJ1-6, with TRBD1 matching over 9 bases. The trim removed 3 bases at V and 10 bases at J, leaving 10 bases unmatched. This CDR3 has 16 amino acids. Germline CDR1 is PRHDT and CDR2 is FYEKMQ (reference sequence). CDR3 DNA sequence: TGTGCCAGCAGCTTTTCCGGGACAGGGTTTCGGTCACCCCTCCACTTT. Residues: CASSFSGTGFRSPLHF.

The V and J genes are TRBV27 and TRBJ1-1; 7 bases fit TRBD1. Germline-derived CDR1 and CDR2 are MNHEY and SMNVEV (reference sequence). The ends lost 4 bases at V and 8 bases at J; junction bases unmatched: 7. The CDR3 contains 13 residues. The CDR3 loop reads CASSSRQGSEAFF. The CDR3 bases are TGTGCCAGCAGTTCCCGACAGGGTAGCGAAGCTTTCTTT.

V usage is TRBV15 and J usage is TRBJ2-7; D perhaps matches TRBD2 (7 bases). Germline V gives CDR1 LNHNV, CDR2 YYDKDF (reference sequence). V was shortened by 3 bases and J by 3 bases, with 15 bases between the two germline ends. CDR3 size: 15 residues. The CDR3, as DNA: TGTGCCACCAGCAGCCCGGTGGGGGGGCTCTACGAGCAGTACGTC. It translates to CATSSPVGGLYEQYV.